Listed here are 17 T cell receptor beta chains from one sample, sequenced in a study of regulatory T cells in long-lasting Graves disease. Stated time point: newly diagnosed GD, antithyroid drugs for less than 3 months. RNA extracted from PBMCs served as the sequencing template. The TCR beta library used iRepertoire HTBI primers with Arm-PCR amplification of CDR3. TCRdb re-called the multiplex PCR reads through MiXCR, storing one row per CDR3 protein. The top ten clones hold roughly a tenth of a sample with a few hundred thousand distinct CDR3 sequences, around an eighth of them seen once. This sample also belongs to another study, concerning T cells in Graves' hyperthyroidism and ophthalmopathy.

The sequencing used peripheral blood mononuclear cells (PBMCs), collected at new diagnosis, from a patient treated with antithyroid drugs. All receptors come from a man aged 30-40 years with Graves disease.

This clonotype was seen more than once but under ten times. This sequence joins TRBV6-2 or TRBV6-3 and TRBJ2-4; no firm D call. This CDR3 spans 13 amino acids. The V and J ends lost 2 bases and 9 bases respectively, with 11 bases between them. CDR1 is MNHEY and CDR2 is SVGEGT in the germline V gene. CDR3 protein: CASSYPNLRIQYF. The CDR3 DNA is TGTGCCAGCAGTTACCCAAACCTACGCATTCAGTACTTC.

This clonotype has a count of ten or more. This sequence joins TRBV27 and TRBJ2-7; no reliable D call. The V end lost 6 bases, the J end lost 3 bases, and 15 bases lay between the germline ends. CDR1 is MNHEY, CDR2 SMNVEV, per germline (reference sequence). CDR3 length: 14 amino acids. CDR3: CASRPWTGDYEQYF. DNA of the CDR3: TGTGCCAGCAGGCCTTGGACGGGCGACTACGAGCAGTACTTC.

This clonotype appeared many times. The rearrangement links TRBV27 to TRBJ1-5, with D possibly matching TRBD1 (5 bases). V lost 8 bases and J lost 5, with 13 bases in between. Germline V gene sequence: CDR1 MNHEY, CDR2 SMNVEV (reference sequence). The CDR3 spans 13 residues. In DNA, the CDR3 is TGTGCCAGCGCCCGCCGCAGGGATCAGCCCCAGCATTTT. This translates into CASARRRDQPQHF.

The table lists this clonotype with a few counts. The chain joins TRBV20-1 to TRBJ1-6, with D maybe TRBD1 (6 bases). The CDR3 is 14 residues long. The V gene lost 3 bases and the J gene lost 7 bases, with 13 bases spanning the gap. Germline CDR1 is DFQATT and CDR2 is SNEGSKA (reference sequence). The CDR3 sequence: CSASSGGANSPLHF. The DNA of the CDR3 is TGCAGTGCTAGTTCGGGGGGGGCCAATTCACCCCTCCACTTT.

The sample holds many counts of this clonotype. The rearrangement joins TRBV9 to TRBJ2-5, with a weak D call TRBD2 (6 bases). Germline assignment: CDR1 SGDLS and CDR2 YYNGEE. The CDR3 consists of 13 residues. Trimming took 0 bases from V and 6 from J, leaving 9 bases between them. CDR3 in DNA: TGTGCCAGCAGCGTAGATAGCGGTCAGACCCAGTACTTC. Amino acids: CASSVDSGQTQYF.

The V gene is TRBV15, the J gene TRBJ1-4; D gene unclear. The CDR3 sequence is 14 residues long. The V gene's germline CDR1 is LNHNV and CDR2 YYDKDF (reference sequence). Between the trimmed V and J ends, which lost 0 bases and 5 bases, there was a span of 7 bases. The CDR3 DNA sequence: TGTGCCACCAGCAGAGACAGGATGAATGAAAAACTGTTTTTT. Translated: CATSRDRMNEKLFF.

This clonotype was counted ten times or more. CDR3 coding DNA: TGTGCCACCAGTGAGGGGGGTGGGGTGAACACTGAAGCTTTCTTT. Residues: CATSEGGGVNTEAFF. The gene calls are TRBV24-1 and TRBJ1-1, with a possible D match to TRBD1 (5 bases). CDR3 length equals 15 residues. V was cut by 4 bases and J by 0 bases, with 11 bases left in between. From germline, CDR1 is KGHDR and CDR2 SFDVKD.

The CDR3 loop reads CASSQGLAGPGDIQYF. CDR3 coding DNA: TGTGCCAGCTCACAAGGACTAGCGGGGCCAGGAGACATTCAGTACTTC. The chain couples TRBV18 to TRBJ2-4, with 12 bases that match TRBD2. Germline lookup yields CDR1 KGHSH and CDR2 LQKENI. CDR3 size: 16 residues. V was pared by 4 bases and J by 8 bases, with 9 bases of the junction left unmatched.

This clonotype was detected a few times. V is TRBV3-1 and J is TRBJ2-7; D unclear. The germline CDR1 and CDR2 sequences are LGHDT and YNNKEL (reference sequence). Trimming left V 2 bases short and J 4 bases short, with 12 bases between. The CDR3 loop spans 14 amino acids. The CDR3 reads CASSQLPGRYEQYF. The CDR3 DNA is TGTGCCAGCAGCCAATTGCCCGGGCGGTACGAGCAGTACTTC.

The rearrangement uses TRBV14 and TRBJ1-4; D possibly corresponds to TRBD1 (6 bases). Germline values: CDR1 SGHDN, CDR2 FVKESK. The CDR3 has 14 residues. V lost 4 bases to trimming and J lost 4 bases, with 10 bases between them. CDR3 protein: CASSRTAGNEKLFF. The CDR3 region has the DNA TGTGCCAGCAGCCGGACAGCCGGTAATGAAAAACTGTTTTTT.

V and J are TRBV13 and TRBJ2-3; 9 nucleotides line up with TRBD2. The germline gives CDR1 PRHDT, CDR2 FYEKMQ (reference sequence). The CDR3 is 16 residues long. After removal of 5 bases from V and 5 bases from J, the junction contained 11 bases not matched to a gene. The CDR3: CASSRSGRGGGDTQYF. The CDR3 nucleotides are TGTGCCAGCAGCCGTAGCGGGAGAGGGGGGGGAGATACGCAGTATTTT.

This clonotype has a handful of counts. The V and J genes are TRBV9 and TRBJ1-6; D is uncertain. Trimming stripped 4 bases from V and 2 bases from J, with 13 bases between. CDR1 and CDR2 from the germline V gene are SGDLS and YYNGEE. The CDR3 is 16 amino acids. CDR3 amino acids: CASSLRGEPYNSPLHF. The DNA for the CDR3 is TGTGCCAGCAGCCTCCGGGGAGAACCCTATAATTCACCCCTCCACTTT.

This clonotype was observed a few times. The chain links TRBV4-1 to TRBJ2-7; D may be TRBD1 (5 bases). CDR1 is MGHRA, CDR2 YSYEKL, per germline. CDR3 length: 13 amino acids. The V end was cut by 0 bases, the J end by 12 bases, with 15 bases between. CDR3 in amino acids: CASSQDIRQRAYF. In DNA, the CDR3 is TGCGCCAGCAGCCAAGATATTAGACAGCGAGCGTACTTC.

This clonotype was seen many times. The chain employs TRBV18 and TRBJ2-4; the match to TRBD1 covers 10 bases. In germline, CDR1 is KGHSH, CDR2 LQKENI. The CDR3 runs 15 residues. V shed 6 bases and J 8 bases; nucleotides not matched to a gene: 10. CDR3 sequence (DNA): TGTGCCAGCTCTCCCAAGACAGGGGGCCGAGACATTCAGTACTTC. Translating it yields CASSPKTGGRDIQYF.

This clonotype was picked up many times. The gene calls are TRBV6-2 or TRBV6-3 and TRBJ1-2; the D gene is possibly TRBD1 (5 bases). This CDR3 is 13 amino acids long. Trimming took 0 bases from V and 9 from J, leaving 11 bases between them. Germline-derived CDR1 and CDR2 are MNHEY and SVGEGT. The CDR3 sequence: CASSYSNGGSYTF. The CDR3 region has the DNA TGTGCCAGCAGTTACTCGAACGGGGGAAGCTACACCTTC.

This rearrangement joins TRBV29-1 to TRBJ2-7, with D maybe TRBD2 (6 bases). The CDR3 has 13 amino acids. Germline values: CDR1 SQVTM, CDR2 ANQGSEA. The V end lost 4 bases, the J end lost 3 bases, and 13 bases lay between the germline ends. CDR3: CSVAGLPDYEQYF. CDR3 DNA sequence: TGCAGCGTTGCTGGACTACCCGACTACGAGCAGTACTTC.

This clonotype showed up just a few times. V and J are TRBV7-9 and TRBJ2-1; D perhaps matches TRBD2 (6 bases). CDR1 and CDR2 (germline): SEHNR, FQNEAQ (reference sequence). Trimming cost V 5 bases and J 2 bases, with 16 bases left between them. The CDR3 is 16 residues long. The CDR3 DNA sequence: TGTGCCAGCAGCCCCGGGAGTTATCGGCCCTACAATGAGCAGTTCTTC. As protein: CASSPGSYRPYNEQFF.